Reported below is one T cell receptor beta chain. This clone was observed once. It lacks a known antigen. No much larger clone is present one base from it, and per-base qualities are unavailable. This record belongs to a study of cytomegalovirus exposure and HLA in healthy donors (dated by TCRdb to the late 2010s). About the full investigation: In an earlier analysis of approximately 640 of the donors, 250 to 350 Gb of sequence data and 117 million unique TCR beta sequences from roughly 190 million T cells were reported. Approximately 310 gigabases of sequencing data and around 88 million unique TCR sequences made up an early release that covered around 640 HLA-typed donors. Of the 300 to 500 genotyped donors, 75% to 85% were placed in the genetic ancestry cluster associated with self-reported Caucasian donors. The study aimed to test whether signatures of past pathogen exposure could be identified by cataloging public T cell receptors. The T cell repertoires of some 670 subjects were profiled by immunosequencing and related to cytomegalovirus serostatus. In addition to the first cohort of 500 to 850 subjects, a separate validation cohort of 130 or so different subjects was used. To predict cytomegalovirus infection status, the study combined high-throughput TCR immunosequencing, statistical association of individual TCRs with disease status, and machine learning. In a later analysis, previously published TCR beta repertoires from roughly 710 donors were re-analyzed and high-resolution HLA genotyping was added so that TCR occurrence patterns could be studied. The later analysis used no new phenotypic data to find candidate immune exposures, relying instead on TCR beta sequences and their occurrence across donors. An earlier analysis of some 600 of the donors applied high-throughput TCR beta sequencing to assess whether each TCR beta V gene segment acted as functional or pseudogenic. Donor age, sex, ethnicity and CMV serostatus were compiled alongside the repertoire data. Genome-wide SNP genotypes for about 60% of the roughly 670 donors were used in a later genetic analysis, which treated that subset as a discovery cohort. Every discovery cohort repertoire had been produced on one sequencing platform. Class I and class II HLA loci were covered by the typing at four-digit resolution. The number of donors typed differed by locus, with about 629-630 for A, B, C, DRB1 and DQB1, 522 for DQA1, 600 to 610 for DPA1, and some 440 for DPB1. Several DR-DQ haplotypes were handled as single units for association and clustering because linkage in the cohort was strong. Among 300 to 450 genotyped donors of the cohort, an average of around 240,000 unique TCR beta nucleotide sequences were sequenced per donor, around 20% of them non-productive. Study-wide findings and limitations: A group of highly shared sequence variants was considered likely to be a technical artifact of the sequencing pipeline. In a later analysis, around 17,000 TCR beta sequences were associated with specific HLA alleles at a false discovery rate of 0.05. A later analysis found that TCR association rates varied across HLA loci, with DRB1 alleles showing the most associated TCRs and HLA-C alleles the fewest. According to a later analysis, most CMV-associated TCR beta chains appeared to be HLA-restricted, and the HLA associations seemed to be driven largely by CMV exposure. Correlated functional status among segregating V segments might be attributable to linkage disequilibrium, but an unknown experimental factor could not be ruled out. Because HLA typing was missing for some donors at each locus, association tests included only the typed subset. For the cohort, immune exposure information was limited to CMV serostatus. In this cohort, only TCR beta chains were sequenced, and detectable features were limited by the absence of alpha or paired-chain data. Across donors, most TCR sequences were observed very rarely, whereas some public TCRs were present in many individuals. A later analysis reported that several top co-occurrence clusters appeared linked to parvovirus B19, influenza, CMV and Epstein-Barr virus. The 87-base-pair reads could not distinguish some IMGT-functional V segments, including TRBV6-2 and TRBV6-3, so those segments were excluded. A further reported finding was that TCR beta sequences accurately predicted the HLA-A and HLA-B alleles for most subjects in the first cohort. A later analysis found that HLA-associated TCR beta chains were more clonally expanded and had lower generation probabilities than equally common non-associated chains. In a later genetic analysis, fewer N-insertions in productive TCRs were reported among donors in an Asian-associated ancestry cluster than the roughly 700-donor mean. Strong co-occurrence of HLA alleles, especially DR and DQ, made assigning TCR associations to individual alleles difficult. The earlier analysis of 450 to 700 of the donors excluded 15 to 20 rarely observed V segments, including chromosome 9 orphons, because counts were too low. The presence/absence analyses assumed that sequencing depth was roughly uniform across donors, and that assumption may not be true. A total of roughly 160 TCR beta chains were listed by the study as associated with cytomegalovirus. A few of the identified cytomegalovirus-associated TCR beta chains were confirmed in vitro to be specific for cytomegalovirus antigens. The classifier was reported to diagnose cytomegalovirus status with high specificity and sensitivity in both the original and validation cohorts. The authors suggested that the approach could potentially be generalized to other disease states and immunological phenotypes. A later genetic analysis associated a missense DCLRE1C variant with V-gene and J-gene trimming of TCR beta chains, and an independent cohort replicated the association. An earlier analysis of approximately 600 of the donors showed that most TCR beta V segments appeared in productive rearrangements either about 87% or about 30% of the time, which broadly matched IMGT annotations.

The germline V gene yields SQVTM for CDR1 and ANQGSEA for CDR2. CDR3 length: 15 amino acids, cysteine to phenylalanine. The retained sequence is limited to the CDR3, 45 bases, with the frame set at the first base. Preparation of the library involved the immunoSEQ multiplex PCR assay. For the multiplex PCR, a mixture combining 60 forward primers for TCR Vbeta segments and 13 reverse primers for TCR Jbeta segments was used. The CDR3 region of rearranged TCR beta genes was amplified from genomic DNA with a multiplex PCR assay. The amplified TCR beta libraries were sequenced on the Illumina HiSeq System as 87-base-pair reads. Processing in the source paper ran as follows. Across the 500 to 850 repertoires, a later analysis counted around 80 million unique TCR beta chains, around 11 million of which were shared by at least two donors. A nearest-neighbor algorithm error-corrected the raw reads and collapsed the reads into unique sequences, merging closely related sequences to remove PCR and sequencing errors. To assign V, D and J gene segments, CDR3 sequences were aligned to IMGT reference sequences. For a sequence to be retained, a match of at least six nucleotides to both a V gene segment and a J gene segment was required. A rearrangement was called productive if the CDR3 had no stop codons and remained in frame with V and J, and every other rearrangement was called non-productive. CDR3 was defined by IMGT convention, running from the second conserved V-encoded cysteine to the conserved J-encoded phenylalanine. In an earlier analysis of around 540 of the donors, sequences lacking an unambiguous match to a single V gene segment were excluded. An earlier analysis of fewer than 750 of the donors called V segments functional above 56.7% productive rearrangements and segregating when the between-donor standard deviation exceeded 5%. A statistical classification framework was built for diagnosing cytomegalovirus status from the catalog of TCR beta chain sequences. A later analysis assigned V and J genes by comparing TCR nucleotide sequences with IMGT/GENE-DB human TR gene sequences. In a later analysis, CDR3 sequences and most-parsimonious VDJ recombination scenarios were assigned using the TCRdist pipeline. In a later analysis, every TCR beta chain was defined by the combination of its CDR3 amino acid sequence and its V-gene family, and reads without a unique V-gene family were dropped. A later analysis removed over 500 highly shared, low-generation-probability nucleotide sequences to deal with suspected cross-contamination and a sequencing artifact. In a later analysis, a clonal expansion index was calculated for each public chain from normalized within-repertoire ranks of inferred template counts. A later analysis computed generation probabilities with a VDJ recombination model fitted to out-of-frame rearrangements, and checked the results against IGoR. In a later analysis, hypergeometric tests were used to score TCR-TCR, TCR-HLA and TCR-CMV co-occurrence, with a repertoire-size bias correction applied to TCR pairs. In a later analysis, false discovery rates were estimated by permuting HLA or CMV assignments 20 times. In a later analysis, co-occurring TCRs were grouped with DBSCAN, and TCRdist sequence similarity was added when clustering was performed within HLA-allele-positive subsets. Co-occurrence clustering excluded repertoires with fewer than 30,000 or more than 120,000 public chains, plus five with anomalous nucleotide sharing. What TCRdb holds here is the immuneACCESS table cut down to in-frame rearrangements. Part of the clones is not present; checked against another copy, under half of the missing clones reflect an unresolved V gene, and the others are unexplained. V and J calls and clone size are copied from that table; D and trimming were computed from the DNA. The sample table lists approximately 300,000 clones, 84% of them with a count of one. Roughly 2% of the sample goes to the ten largest clones.

The cohort comprised some 730 healthy bone marrow donors. Cohort members were all nominally healthy when sampled, although unrecorded immune exposures were likely present. The donor tested CMV seropositive and was one of the 289 seropositive cohort members. Each donor provided a peripheral blood sample, and peripheral blood mononuclear cells were used for TCR beta sequencing. Genomic DNA was extracted from the blood cell samples with the Qiagen DNeasy Blood Extraction Kit. The clonotype comes from a woman aged 40 to 49 in good health and CMV-seropositive. Rearrangement joined TRBV29-1 to TRBJ2-5, with TRBD2 matching 11 junction bases. The J call may not be correct, given that the DNA end is closer to TRBJ2-7. Sequencing input: PBMCs. The sequenced DNA: TGCAGCGTTGAAGAGGGGACTAGCGGTGGCTACGAGCAGTACTTC. Its amino acids are CSVEEGTSGGYEQYF.